This T cell receptor (beta chain) was retrieved from a study of shared clonotypes between healthy human individuals. Clones were sequenced by immunoSEQ multiplex PCR, and TCRdb holds only the in-frame ones, with some missing. The table has hundreds of thousands of clones, 72% seen once; the top ten hold about 2%. Germline V gene sequence: CDR1 LGHNA, CDR2 YNFKEQ. The V segment lost 0 bases and the J segment 4 bases; nucleotides outside the gene matches: 5. CDR3 length: 16 residues. The chain has TRBV4-2 and TRBJ2-3; 9 nucleotides agree with TRBD2. The source is a woman aged 25 to 45 in good health. What was sequenced was memory CD4+ T cells sorted from blood. As to subset: CD45RA-negative fraction. CDR3 protein: CASSQDRAGGSDTQYF. As DNA, the CDR3 is TGTGCCAGCAGCCAAGACCGAGCGGGAGGTTCAGATACGCAGTATTTT.